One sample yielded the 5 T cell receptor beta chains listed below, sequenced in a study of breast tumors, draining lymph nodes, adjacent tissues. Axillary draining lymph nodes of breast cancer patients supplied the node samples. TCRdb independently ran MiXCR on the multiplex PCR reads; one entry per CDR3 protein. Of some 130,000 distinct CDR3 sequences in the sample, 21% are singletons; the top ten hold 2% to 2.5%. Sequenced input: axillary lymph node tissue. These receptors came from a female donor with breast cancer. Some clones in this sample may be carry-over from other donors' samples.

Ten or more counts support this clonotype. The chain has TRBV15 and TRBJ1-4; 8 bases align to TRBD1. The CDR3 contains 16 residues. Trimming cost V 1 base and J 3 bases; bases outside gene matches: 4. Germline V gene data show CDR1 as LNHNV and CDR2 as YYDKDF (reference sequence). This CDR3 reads CATSRGGGQANEKLFF. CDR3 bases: TGTGCCACCAGCAGAGGGGGGGGACAGGCTAATGAAAAACTGTTTTTT.

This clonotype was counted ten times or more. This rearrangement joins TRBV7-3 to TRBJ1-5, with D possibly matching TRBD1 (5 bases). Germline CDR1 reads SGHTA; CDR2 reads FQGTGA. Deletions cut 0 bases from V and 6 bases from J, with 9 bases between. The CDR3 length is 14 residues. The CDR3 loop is CASSLTGVGQPQHF. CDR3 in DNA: TGTGCCAGCAGCTTAACAGGGGTAGGTCAGCCCCAGCATTTT.

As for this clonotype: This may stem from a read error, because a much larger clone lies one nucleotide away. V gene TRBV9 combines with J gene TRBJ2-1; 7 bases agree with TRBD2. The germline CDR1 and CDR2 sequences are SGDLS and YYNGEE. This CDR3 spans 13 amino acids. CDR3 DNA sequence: TGTGCCAGCAGCTCGGGGGGATACAATGAGCGGTTCTTC. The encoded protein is CASSSGGYNERFF.

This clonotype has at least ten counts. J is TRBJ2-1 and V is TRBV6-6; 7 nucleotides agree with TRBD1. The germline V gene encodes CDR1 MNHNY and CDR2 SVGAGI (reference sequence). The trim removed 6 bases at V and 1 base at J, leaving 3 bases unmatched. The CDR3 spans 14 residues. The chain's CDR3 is CASSRDRSYNEQFF. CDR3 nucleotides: TGTGCCAGCAGCAGGGACAGATCCTACAATGAGCAGTTCTTC.

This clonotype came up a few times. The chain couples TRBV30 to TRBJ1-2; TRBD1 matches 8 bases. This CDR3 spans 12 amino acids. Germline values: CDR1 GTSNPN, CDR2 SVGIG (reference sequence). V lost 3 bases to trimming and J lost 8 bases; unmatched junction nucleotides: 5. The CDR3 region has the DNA TGTGCCTGGAGCCCCAGGGGGCAGGGCTACACCTTC. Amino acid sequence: CAWSPRGQGYTF.